A selection of T cell receptor beta chains follows, all from one sample in a study of identical twins. TCRdb reprocessed the 5' RACE reads with MiXCR, giving one entry per CDR3 protein. The repertoire holds 1,800,000 or so distinct CDR3 sequences, with 25% to 35% as singletons. The specimen sequenced was cord blood. These receptors all stem from a newborn girl in good health. Both conserved end residues are part of each CDR3. Each record gives: J gene, V gene, D gene, clone size, CDR3 DNA, CDR3 protein. D genes are given only for firm matches. Clone size, where shown, is once, few, many, or a class for clones that have expanded.

>TRBJ2-7|TRBV6-6|-|-
TGTGCCAGCAGTTACACGAGTGTCGAGCAGTACTTC
CASSYTSVEQYF
>TRBJ2-3|TRBV5-1|TRBD1|-
TGCGCCAGTCGGACAGGTCCTAGCACAGATACGCAGTATTTT
CASRTGPSTDTQYF
>TRBJ2-7|TRBV19|TRBD1|few
TGTGCCAGTAGTAACAGGGGCCTCTCCTACGAGCAGTACTTC
CASSNRGLSYEQYF
>TRBJ2-2|TRBV12-3/TRBV12-4|TRBD1|few
TGTGCCAGCAGTTTTCAAGGGGGCGCGAACACCGGGGAGCTGTTTTTT
CASSFQGGANTGELFF
>TRBJ2-4|TRBV7-9|-|-
TGTGCCAGCAGCTTAGCTCTTTCACGGGGGAGTCAGGACGAGCAGTGCTTC
CASSLALSRGSQDEQCF
>TRBJ2-3|TRBV4-2|TRBD2|-
TGTGCCAGCAGCCAAGATCCTCCTAGCGGGAGGGCTAGCACAGATACGCAGTATTTT
CASSQDPPSGRASTDTQYF
>TRBJ2-1|TRBV13|TRBD1|-
TGTGCCAGCGGCTACGACAGGGTTACCTACAATGAGCAGTTCTTC
CASGYDRVTYNEQFF
>TRBJ1-1|TRBV12-3/TRBV12-4|TRBD1|once
TGTGCCAGCAGTCCCGGGACAGGGTTCATGAACACTGAAGCTTTCTTT
CASSPGTGFMNTEAFF
>TRBJ2-7|TRBV20-1|TRBD1|few
TGCAGTGCTAGTCCCGGGACAGTCTCCTACGAGCAGTACTTC
CSASPGTVSYEQYF
>TRBJ1-2|TRBV28|-|few
TGTGCCAGCAGTCTCGGGGTGACACTAGGGCCGGAAAGGGGCTACACCTTC
CASSLGVTLGPERGYTF
>TRBJ2-2|TRBV11-2|TRBD1|-
TGTGCAGTCAGACAGGGGAGTACCGGGGAGCTGTTTTTT
CAVRQGSTGELFF
>TRBJ1-5|TRBV21-1|-|few
TGTGCCAGCAGCAATCTCGGGCACCCCAGTAGGCCCGGACAGCCCCAGCATTTT
CASSNLGHPSRPGQPQHF
>TRBJ2-1|TRBV20-1|TRBD2|-
TGCAGTGCTAGTCAGTTCGGGGGGAGCTACAATGAGCAGTTCTTC
CSASQFGGSYNEQFF
>TRBJ2-5|TRBV5-6|TRBD2|few
TGTGCCAGCAGTTCCTGGACTAGCGGGAGCCAAGAGACCCAGTACTTC
CASSSWTSGSQETQYF
>TRBJ2-5|TRBV27|TRBD2|-
TGTGCCAGCAGTTCATCACAGCGGGGGGGCCACGAGACCCAGTACTTC
CASSSSQRGGHETQYF
>TRBJ1-2|TRBV29-1|-|-
TGCAGCGTCCCAAGTCCTGGGAGAGATGGCTACACCTTC
CSVPSPGRDGYTF
>TRBJ2-1|TRBV29-1|-|many
TGCAGCGTTGTCCCCTCCTACAATGAGCAGTTCTTC
CSVVPSYNEQFF
>TRBJ2-1|TRBV12-3/TRBV12-4|TRBD2|many
TGTGCCAGCAGTTTAGGACTAGCGAGGAATGAGCAGTTCTTC
CASSLGLARNEQFF
>TRBJ2-3|TRBV18|-|-
TGTGCCAGCTCACCATCGGGTAGTTTAATCACAGATACGCAGTATTTT
CASSPSGSLITDTQYF
>TRBJ2-3|TRBV10-3|TRBD1|-
TGTGCCATCAGGGGACAGGTCGGCACAGATACGCAGTATTTT
CAIRGQVGTDTQYF
>TRBJ2-1|TRBV10-3|-|many
TGTGCCATCAGTGAGTCGGAGCGGGACAGGTCCTACAATGAGCAGTTCTTC
CAISESERDRSYNEQFF
>TRBJ1-3|TRBV3-1|-|-
TGTGCCAGCAGCCAAGCAACAGGGGGAAACACCATATATTTT
CASSQATGGNTIYF
>TRBJ2-3|TRBV7-2|TRBD2|-
TGTGCCAGCAGCAGCGGGATAGGTAAATCAGATACGCAGTATTTT
CASSSGIGKSDTQYF